These 7 T cell receptor beta chains share one sample of origin, sequenced in a study of blood T cell repertoires in COVID-19. The data were produced by immunoSEQ multiplex PCR, yet TCRdb's version contains in-frame clones alone and is incomplete. The table lists 150,000 or so clones, around 80% of them singletons. The sequenced sample consisted of peripheral blood. Receptor source: a human donor with acute or convalescent COVID-19. The donor label of this sample is uncertain.

The chain links TRBV6-5 to TRBJ1-2; TRBD1 matches 7 bases. The germline V gene encodes CDR1 MNHEY and CDR2 SVGAGI. Germline trimming cut 7 bases from V and 4 bases from J; bases unmatched to any gene: 12. The CDR3 consists of 15 residues. The CDR3 nucleotides are TGTGCCAGCACCCCCCAGGGACAGCTTTTCTATGGCTACACCTTC. Its protein product is CASTPQGQLFYGYTF.

This chain connects TRBV9 to TRBJ1-6; a weak D match, TRBD1 (5 bases). Trimming removed 0 bases at V and 8 bases at J, with 18 bases between. Per germline, CDR1 SGDLS and CDR2 YYNGEE. The CDR3 length is 17 residues. CDR3 DNA: TGTGCCAGCAGCGTAGGGGGCAGCCTGGTTGGGGATTCACCCCTCCACTTT. It specifies CASSVGGSLVGDSPLHF.

The table lists this clone with a count of one. The chain employs TRBV2 and TRBJ1-2, with a weak D call TRBD1 (6 bases). This CDR3 is built from 14 residues. V lost 5 bases and J lost 2, with 12 bases in between. Germline V gene data show CDR1 as SNHLY and CDR2 as FYNNEI. CDR3 region: CASSLGGANYGYTF. CDR3 coding DNA: TGTGCCAGCAGTCTAGGGGGGGCGAACTATGGCTACACCTTC.

The chain links TRBV7-2 to TRBJ1-2; 7 nucleotides match TRBD1. The germline V gene encodes CDR1 SGHTA and CDR2 FQGNSA. This CDR3 spans 15 amino acids. J gave up 0 bases and V 8 bases, and 9 bases lay outside the gene matches. The chain's CDR3 is CASAGQRYANYGYTF. The CDR3 coding sequence is TGTGCCAGCGCGGGACAGAGATATGCTAACTATGGCTACACCTTC.

The V gene is TRBV27, the J gene TRBJ1-1; 7 nucleotides match TRBD1. With V trimmed by 2 bases and J by 3 bases, 6 bases remained unmatched. The CDR3 loop spans 15 amino acids. Germline V lookup: CDR1 MNHEY, CDR2 SMNVEV (reference sequence). The CDR3 DNA follows: TGTGCCAGCAGTTTACAGGGGGGTCGACACACTGAAGCTTTCTTT. It translates to CASSLQGGRHTEAFF.

The chain joins TRBV3-1 (or the pseudogene TRBV3-2) to TRBJ2-3; TRBD2 is a possible D gene (5 bases). This CDR3 has 15 amino acids. The V end lost 4 bases, the J end lost 4 bases, and 15 bases lay between the germline ends. CDR1 is LGHDT and CDR2 is YNNKEL in the germline V gene (reference sequence). The DNA for the CDR3 is TGTGCCAGCAGCCGAGGACTGGCGAGGGCAGATACGCAGTATTTT. Protein: CASSRGLARADTQYF.

The chain combines TRBV7-9 with TRBJ1-4; tentative D call: TRBD1 (5 bases). Looked up from germline, CDR1 is SEHNR and CDR2 is FQNEAQ (reference sequence). This CDR3 has 14 amino acids. Trimming stripped 7 bases from V and 4 bases from J, with 13 bases between. The chain's CDR3 is CASIYSDSNEKLFF. The CDR3 DNA sequence: TGTGCCAGCATCTATTCCGACAGTAATGAAAAACTGTTTTTT.